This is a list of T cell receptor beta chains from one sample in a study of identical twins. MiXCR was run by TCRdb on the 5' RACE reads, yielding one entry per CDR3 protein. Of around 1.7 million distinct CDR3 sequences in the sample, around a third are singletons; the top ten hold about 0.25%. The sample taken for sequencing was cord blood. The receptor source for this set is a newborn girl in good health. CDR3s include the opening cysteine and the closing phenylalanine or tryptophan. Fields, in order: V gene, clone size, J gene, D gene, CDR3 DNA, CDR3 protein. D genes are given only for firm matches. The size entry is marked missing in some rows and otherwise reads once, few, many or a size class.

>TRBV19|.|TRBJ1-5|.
TGTGCCAGTAGTATAGCAGGGCAGCCCCAGCATTTT
CASSIAGQPQHF
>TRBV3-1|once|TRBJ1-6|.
TGTGCCAGCAGCCAAGGGGGTTCACATCTGGGTTCACCCCTCCACTTT
CASSQGGSHLGSPLHF
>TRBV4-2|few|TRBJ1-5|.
TGTGCCAGCAGCCAAGTAAGTGGGGATCAGCCCCAGCATTTT
CASSQVSGDQPQHF
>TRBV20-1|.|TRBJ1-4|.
TGCAGTGCCGCATGGGGCGGCTCGACCATTAATGAAAAACTGTTTTTT
CSAAWGGSTINEKLFF
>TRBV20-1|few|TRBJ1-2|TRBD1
TGCAGTGCTAGCGGGACAGGGAAAGGCTACACCTTC
CSASGTGKGYTF
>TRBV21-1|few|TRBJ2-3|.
TGTGCCAGCAGCAAAGGAGACACCTCTAAGGGACTAGCGGGAGGCTACACAGATACGCAGTATTTT
CASSKGDTSKGLAGGYTDTQYF
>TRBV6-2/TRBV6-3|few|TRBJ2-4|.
TGTGCCAGCAGTTCTGGCTACGAGCGGTACTTC
CASSSGYERYF
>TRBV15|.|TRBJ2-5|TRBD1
TGTGCCACCAGCGGGGTAGCGACAGGGGGCAATGAGCAGTACTTC
CATSGVATGGNEQYF
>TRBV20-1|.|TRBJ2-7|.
TGCAGTGCTACCCGACAGGCCTACGAGCAGTACTTC
CSATRQAYEQYF
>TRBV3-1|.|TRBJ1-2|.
TGTGCCAGCAGCCAAGATAGCCAGCTCTATGGCTACACCTTC
CASSQDSQLYGYTF
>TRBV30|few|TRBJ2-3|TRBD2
TGTGCCTGGAGTGGAATACTAGCGGGCACAGATACGCAGTATTTT
CAWSGILAGTDTQYF
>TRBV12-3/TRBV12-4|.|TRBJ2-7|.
TGTGCCAGCAGTTTGGGGTTTTTGCAGTACTTC
CASSLGFLQYF
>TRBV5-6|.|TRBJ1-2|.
TGTGCCAGCAGCTTGTTCTTCCTACAGGGCTATGGCTACACCTTC
CASSLFFLQGYGYTF
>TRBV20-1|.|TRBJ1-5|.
TGCAGTGCTCACCCAACCCAGGGTGTACTTATCAATCAGCCCCAGCATTTT
CSAHPTQGVLINQPQHF
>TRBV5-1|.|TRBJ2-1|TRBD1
TGCGCCAGCAGCTCAAAAGGGACAGCTAGCTCCTACAATGAGCAGTTCTTC
CASSSKGTASSYNEQFF
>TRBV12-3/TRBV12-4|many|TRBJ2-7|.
TGTGCCAGCAGTTTAGACGGGGTCTCCTACGAGCAGTACTTC
CASSLDGVSYEQYF
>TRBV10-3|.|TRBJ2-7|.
TGTGCCATCAGTGAGGACTACTCCTACGAGCAGTACTTC
CAISEDYSYEQYF
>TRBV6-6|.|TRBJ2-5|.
TGTGCCAGCAGTTACTCGGGCCTCGGGGAGACCCAGTACTTC
CASSYSGLGETQYF
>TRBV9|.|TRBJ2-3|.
TGTGCCAGCAGCGTAGGCAGCTACCCTAGCACAGATACGCAGTATTTT
CASSVGSYPSTDTQYF
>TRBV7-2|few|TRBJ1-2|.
TGTGCCAGCAGCGTGACAGCCACTTACTATGGCTACACCTTC
CASSVTATYYGYTF
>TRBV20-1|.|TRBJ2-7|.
TGCAGTGCTAGAAGGCCCGGAGATCCTCCCTACGAGCAGTACTTC
CSARRPGDPPYEQYF
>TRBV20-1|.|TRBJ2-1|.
TGCAGTGCCGGAATAGGTAGAGAGCAGTTCTTC
CSAGIGREQFF